This TCR beta chain was captured by sequencing in a study of metastatic and nonmetastatic thyroid tumors. Study findings and constraints: When malignant thyroid tumors were compared with benign nodules, TCR beta diversity was reportedly significantly higher in the malignant tumors. This held in both blood and tumor samples.

TCRdb re-called the PCR reads through MiXCR. The sample holds roughly 20,000 clones, 34% seen once. The V gene's germline CDR1 is SGHRS and CDR2 YFSETQ. The CDR3 totals 15 residues. The ends lost 3 bases at V and 2 bases at J; junction bases unmatched: 6. As regards this clone: Its matching antigen is unknown.

Prior to thyroid surgery, none of the patients had received any treatment. The TCR originated in a male donor with papillary thyroid cancer or a benign thyroid nodule (not recorded which). Some clones in this sample may be carry-over from other donors' samples. This rearrangement joins TRBV5-1 to TRBJ1-1; 8 bases are shared with TRBD1. The specimen sequenced was tumor tissue. CDR3 residues: CASSSPGQANTEAFF. The CDR3 DNA reads TGCGCCAGCAGCTCACCGGGACAGGCAAACACTGAAGCTTTCTTT.